This TCR beta chain originates from a study of OX40 agonist ivuxolimab in advanced cancers. The study, taken as a whole, reports: Undetermined was the antigen specificity of the expanded peripheral T cells. Low normalized T-cell clonal expansion also characterized some of the nonresponders.

Germline-derived CDR1 and CDR2 are SGHTA and FQGNSA. The V and J ends lost 2 bases and 2 bases, in that order; junction bases with no gene match: 6. This CDR3 spans 16 amino acids. Assay: immunoSEQ multiplex PCR; the TCRdb copy retains only in-frame clones and omits some. The table records fewer than 80,000 clones, 80% to 90% of them present only once. Of note for this clone: As yet, its antigen is unknown.

The input for sequencing was CD4+ or CD8+ T cells sorted from blood, taken in a trial of the OX40 agonist ivuxolimab. This TCR was recovered from an adult with an advanced solid tumor such as melanoma, head and neck, liver or kidney cancer. The chain links TRBV7-2 to TRBJ2-3; 8 nucleotides match TRBD2. The DNA for the CDR3 is TGTGCCAGCAGCTTATGGGCGGGGGGATACACAGATACGCAGTATTTT. Its protein is CASSLWAGGYTDTQYF.